The sequence of this TCR beta chain was determined in a study of blood T cell repertoires in COVID-19. Study information: From T cells, B-cell-depleted T cells, or PBMCs came the material, which was cDNA or gDNA.

This CDR3 is 13 amino acids long. The V gene's germline CDR1 is MNHEY and CDR2 SMNVEV (reference sequence). V dropped 3 bases and J dropped 0 bases, with 3 bases sitting between them. As processed by the authors: Scientists estimated how many nucleated cells there were by amplifying reference gene primers. This table comes from immunoSEQ multiplex PCR, and its TCRdb copy is limited to in-frame clones, with some not included. V, J and clone size reflect that table, while D and trimming were determined from the DNA. The sample yields roughly 400,000 clones, roughly 84% seen once. Participants reported their clinical history, and cohort assignment relied on those reports.

This TCR was sampled from a woman between 18 and 29 years old who had been exposed to COVID-19. The V call is TRBV27, the J call TRBJ1-5; D gene uncertain. Source material: PBMCs or T cells enriched from blood (not recorded which). CDR3 sequence: CASSFYSNQPQHF. CDR3 DNA: TGTGCCAGCAGTTTTTATAGCAATCAGCCCCAGCATTTT.